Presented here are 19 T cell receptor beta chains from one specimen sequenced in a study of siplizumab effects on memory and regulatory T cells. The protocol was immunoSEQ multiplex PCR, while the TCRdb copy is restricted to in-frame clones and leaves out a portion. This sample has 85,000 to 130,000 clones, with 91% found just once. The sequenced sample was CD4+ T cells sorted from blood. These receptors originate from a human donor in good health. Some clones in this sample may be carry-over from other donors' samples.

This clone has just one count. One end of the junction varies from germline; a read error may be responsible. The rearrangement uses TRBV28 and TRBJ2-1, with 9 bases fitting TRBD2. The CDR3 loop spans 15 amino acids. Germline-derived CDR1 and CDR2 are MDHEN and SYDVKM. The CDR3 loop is CASSLTAGGYNERFF. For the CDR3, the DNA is TGTGCCAGCAGTCTCACAGCGGGAGGTTACAATGAGCGGTTCTTC.

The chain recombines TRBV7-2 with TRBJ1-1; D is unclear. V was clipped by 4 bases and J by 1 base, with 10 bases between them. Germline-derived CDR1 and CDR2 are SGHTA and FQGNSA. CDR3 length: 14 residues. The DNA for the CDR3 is TGTGCCAGCAGCTGGTCTGTGGCGAACACTGAAGCTTTCTTT. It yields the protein CASSWSVANTEAFF.

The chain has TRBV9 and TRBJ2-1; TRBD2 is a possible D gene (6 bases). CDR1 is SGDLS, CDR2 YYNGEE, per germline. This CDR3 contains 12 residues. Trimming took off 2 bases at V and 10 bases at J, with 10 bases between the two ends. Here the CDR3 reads CASSVFGGEQFF. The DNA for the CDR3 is TGTGCCAGCAGCGTCTTTGGAGGGGAGCAGTTCTTC.

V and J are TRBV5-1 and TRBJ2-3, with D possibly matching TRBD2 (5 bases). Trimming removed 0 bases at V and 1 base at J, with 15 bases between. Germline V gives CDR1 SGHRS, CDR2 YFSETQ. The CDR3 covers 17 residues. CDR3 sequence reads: CASSLAGLASGTDTQYF. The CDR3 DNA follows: TGCGCCAGCAGCTTGGCCGGTCTAGCATCTGGCACAGATACGCAGTATTTT. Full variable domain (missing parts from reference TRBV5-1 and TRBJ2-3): KAGVTQTPRYLIKTRGQQVTLSCSPISGHRSVSWYQQTPGQGLQFLFEYFSETQRNKGNFPGRFSGRQFSNSRSEMNVSTLELGDSALYLCASSLAGLASGTDTQYFGPGTRLTVL.

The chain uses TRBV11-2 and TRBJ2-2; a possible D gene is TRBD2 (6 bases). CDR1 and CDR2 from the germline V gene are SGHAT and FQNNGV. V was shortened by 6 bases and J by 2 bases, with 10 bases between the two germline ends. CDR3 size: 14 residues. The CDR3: CASRVSGNTGELFF. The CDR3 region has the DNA TGTGCCAGCAGGGTTAGCGGAAACACCGGGGAGCTGTTTTTT.

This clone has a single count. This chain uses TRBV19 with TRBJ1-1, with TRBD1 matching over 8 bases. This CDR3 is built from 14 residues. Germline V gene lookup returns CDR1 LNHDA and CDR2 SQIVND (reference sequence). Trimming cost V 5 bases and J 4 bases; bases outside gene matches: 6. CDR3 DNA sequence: TGTGCCAGTAGTCTACAGGGGGTGGGCACTGAAGCTTTCTTT. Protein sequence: CASSLQGVGTEAFF.

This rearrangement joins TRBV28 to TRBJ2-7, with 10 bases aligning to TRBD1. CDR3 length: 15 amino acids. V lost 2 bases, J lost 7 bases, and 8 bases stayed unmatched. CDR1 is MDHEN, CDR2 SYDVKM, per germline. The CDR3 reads CASSLQATGGKEQYF. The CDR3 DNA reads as TGTGCCAGCAGTTTACAGGCGACAGGGGGCAAAGAGCAGTACTTC. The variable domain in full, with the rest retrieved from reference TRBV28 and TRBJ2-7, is DVKVTQSSRYLVKRTGEKVFLECVQDMDHENMFWYRQDPGLGLRLIYFSYDVKMKEKGDIPEGYSVSREKKERFSLILESASTNQTSMYLCASSLQATGGKEQYFGPGTRLTVT.

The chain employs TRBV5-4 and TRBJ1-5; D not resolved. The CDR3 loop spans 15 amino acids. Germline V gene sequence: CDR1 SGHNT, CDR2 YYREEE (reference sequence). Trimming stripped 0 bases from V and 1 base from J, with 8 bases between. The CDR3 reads CASSLAGSSNQPQHF. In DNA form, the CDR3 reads TGTGCCAGCAGCTTGGCAGGCTCCAGCAATCAGCCCCAGCATTTT. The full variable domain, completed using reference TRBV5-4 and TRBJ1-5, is ETGVTQSPTHLIKTRGQQVTLRCSSQSGHNTVSWYQQALGQGPQFIFQYYREEENGRGNFPPRFSGLQFPNYSSELNVNALELDDSALYLCASSLAGSSNQPQHFGDGTRLSIL.

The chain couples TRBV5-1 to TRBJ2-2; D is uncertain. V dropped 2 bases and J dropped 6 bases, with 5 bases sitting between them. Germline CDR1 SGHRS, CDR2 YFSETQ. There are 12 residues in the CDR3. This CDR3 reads CASSLNPGELFF. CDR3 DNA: TGCGCCAGCAGCTTAAACCCCGGGGAGCTGTTTTTT.

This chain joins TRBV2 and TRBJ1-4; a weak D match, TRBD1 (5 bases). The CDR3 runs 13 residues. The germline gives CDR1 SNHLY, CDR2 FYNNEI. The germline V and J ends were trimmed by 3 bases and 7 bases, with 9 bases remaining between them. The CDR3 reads CASSDRVGEKLFF. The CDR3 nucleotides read TGTGCCAGCAGTGACAGGGTTGGTGAAAAACTGTTTTTT.

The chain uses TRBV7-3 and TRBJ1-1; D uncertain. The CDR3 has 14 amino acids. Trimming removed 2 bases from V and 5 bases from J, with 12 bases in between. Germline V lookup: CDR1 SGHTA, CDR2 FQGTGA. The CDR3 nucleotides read TGTGCCAGCAGCTTACGAAATAGGGATACTGAAGCTTTCTTT. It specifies CASSLRNRDTEAFF. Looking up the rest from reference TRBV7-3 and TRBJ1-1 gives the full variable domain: GAGVSQTPSNKVTEKGKYVELRCDPISGHTALYWYRQSLGQGPEFLIYFQGTGAADDSGLPNDRFFAVRPEGSVSTLKIQRTERGDSAVYLCASSLRNRDTEAFFGQGTRLTVV.

CDR3 in DNA: TGTGCCAGCAGCCCCCCAGTCGTAGCTTTCTTT. Translating it yields CASSPPVVAFF. V gene TRBV6-6 combines with J gene TRBJ1-1; D unresolved. Germline V gene sequence: CDR1 MNHNY, CDR2 SVGAGI (reference sequence). The ends were cut back, 6 bases at V and 10 bases at J, with 12 bases in the middle. The CDR3 has 11 residues.

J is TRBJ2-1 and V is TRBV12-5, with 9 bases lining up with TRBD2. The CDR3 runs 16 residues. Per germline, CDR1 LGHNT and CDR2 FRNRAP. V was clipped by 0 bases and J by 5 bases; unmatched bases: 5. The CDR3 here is CASGLVLSGRHNEQFF. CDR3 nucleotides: TGTGCTAGTGGTTTGGTTCTAAGCGGGAGGCACAATGAGCAGTTCTTC.

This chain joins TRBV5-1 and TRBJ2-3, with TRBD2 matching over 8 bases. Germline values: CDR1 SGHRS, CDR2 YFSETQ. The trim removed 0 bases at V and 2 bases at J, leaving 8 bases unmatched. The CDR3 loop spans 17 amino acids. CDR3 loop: CASSLGAGASATDTQYF. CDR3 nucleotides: TGCGCCAGCAGCTTGGGAGCGGGAGCCTCTGCCACAGATACGCAGTATTTT.

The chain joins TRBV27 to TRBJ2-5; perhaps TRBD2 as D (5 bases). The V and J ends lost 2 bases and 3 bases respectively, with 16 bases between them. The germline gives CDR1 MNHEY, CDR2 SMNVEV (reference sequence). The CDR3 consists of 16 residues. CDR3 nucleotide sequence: TGTGCCAGCAGTTTAGAATGGGCTAGCATCGAAGAGACCCAGTACTTC. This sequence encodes CASSLEWASIEETQYF.

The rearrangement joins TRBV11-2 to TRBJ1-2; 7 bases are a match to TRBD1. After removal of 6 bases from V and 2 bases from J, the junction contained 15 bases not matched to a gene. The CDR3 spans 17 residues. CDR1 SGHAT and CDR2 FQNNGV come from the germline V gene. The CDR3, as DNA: TGTGCCAGCAGACGTCCCGGGACAGCCAAATACAACTATGGCTACACCTTC. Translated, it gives CASRRPGTAKYNYGYTF.

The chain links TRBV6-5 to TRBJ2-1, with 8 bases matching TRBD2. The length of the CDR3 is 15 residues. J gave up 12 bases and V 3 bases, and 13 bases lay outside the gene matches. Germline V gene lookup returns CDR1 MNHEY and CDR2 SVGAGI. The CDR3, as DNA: TGTGCCAGCAGTTATTCCGGGACTAGGTCGGAGGGGCAGTTCTTC. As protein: CASSYSGTRSEGQFF.

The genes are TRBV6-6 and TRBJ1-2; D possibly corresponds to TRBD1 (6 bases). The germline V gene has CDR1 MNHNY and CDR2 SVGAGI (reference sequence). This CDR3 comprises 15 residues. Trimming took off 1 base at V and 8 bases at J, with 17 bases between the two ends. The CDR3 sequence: CASSYLPQGYEGYTF. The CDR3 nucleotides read TGTGCCAGCAGTTACTTACCACAGGGTTATGAAGGCTACACCTTC.

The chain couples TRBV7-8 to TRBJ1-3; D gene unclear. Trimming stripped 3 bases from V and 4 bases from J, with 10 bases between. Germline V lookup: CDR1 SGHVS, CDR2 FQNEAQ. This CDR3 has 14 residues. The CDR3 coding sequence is TGTGCCAGCAGCTTCCAATTAAGAGGAAACACCATATATTTT. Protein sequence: CASSFQLRGNTIYF.